This T cell receptor beta chain was sequenced in a study of blood T cell repertoires in COVID-19 (dated by TCRdb to about 2020). About the study as a whole: Samples covering the acute and convalescent phases of COVID-19 were provided by collaborators in the United States, Italy and Spain. The material from the prospective study consisted of cDNA or gDNA derived from T cells, B-cell-depleted T cells, or PBMCs. Subjects who had been exposed to COVID-19, were actively infected with it, or had recovered from it provided the deeply sampled blood TCRbeta repertoires that made up the dataset. The repertoires were released in a freely available public database intended as a resource for research on the immune response to SARS-CoV-2. Samples were obtained from the ongoing ImmuneRACE study (first 160 participants) and from 1,254 subjects provided by 6 global collaborators. Sample metadata almost always included a de-identified subject ID, COVID-19 status, age in years and sex. Where available, HLA class I and class II types were obtained from metadata supplied by the sample provider rather than from assay-based typing. Overall study outcomes, separate from this receptor: The quantity of clinical and demographic metadata differed by source and by participant and was supplied without curation.

In the prospective study, participants were 18 to 89 years old, resided in 20 to 30 geographic areas of the United States, and were enrolled through a virtual design. To assign participants to cohorts, the prospective study relied on clinical history that participants themselves reported in a screening survey and a study questionnaire. Exposed participants had been in contact with someone with a PCR-confirmed or clinician-diagnosed COVID-19 case within 2 weeks of study entry. Mobile phlebotomists in the prospective study collected whole blood, serum and a nasopharyngeal or oropharyngeal swab from every participant. Additional blood draws and questionnaires over an approximately 2-month period could optionally be provided by prospective study participants. Before DNA extraction, blood samples from the prospective study were shipped at room temperature or frozen. The immunoSEQ Assay, a bias-controlled multiplex PCR, was used to amplify TCRbeta CDR3 regions from genomic DNA. The paper's processing steps were these. Within the assay, amplification of reference gene primers was used to estimate how many nucleated cells each sample contained. To quantify the absolute abundance of each unique TCRbeta CDR3 rearrangement, sequence reads were collapsed and filtered. For each sample, productive Simpson clonality was calculated as the square root of Simpson's diversity index across productive rearrangements. TCRdb obtained this table from immuneACCESS and retained in-frame rearrangements with V and J assigned. These tables miss some clones; where compared with another copy, unresolved V genes account for less than half of the shortfall, and the remainder is unexplained. V, J and clone size derive from that table, while D and trimming were established from the DNA sequence. The sample table lists 400,000 to 500,000 clones, 70% to 90% of them with a count of one. The top ten clones comprise 1.4% to 1.5% of the sample.

Remarks on this clone: This receptor's antigen is unknown. Base qualities are missing; no much larger clone stands one base away.

CDR1 and CDR2, per the germline V gene, are MDHEN and SYDVKM. The V and J ends are trimmed by 6 bases and 8 bases, leaving 7 bases between them. There are 11 amino acids in the CDR3, from cysteine to phenylalanine inclusive. Only CDR3 DNA remains: 33 bases, in frame from the first base. The receptor chain draws on TRBV28 and TRBJ1-4; TRBD1 is possibly the D segment (5 matching bases). The sample was PBMCs or T cells enriched from blood (not recorded which). This receptor was obtained from a woman between 18 and 30 years old who had been exposed to COVID-19. The CDR3 protein is CASRGGEKLFF. The DNA sequence follows: TGTGCCAGCAGGGGGGGAGAAAAACTGTTTTTT.